These T cell receptor beta chains were read from a single sample in a study of T cell responses to AZD1222 COVID-19 vaccine. The table came from immunoSEQ multiplex PCR; TCRdb's copy has only in-frame clones and leaves some out. The repertoire consists of over 120,000 clones, with about 94% occurring once and the leading ten covering approximately 5%. Material: peripheral blood, obtained on day 0 of AZD1222 vaccination. All receptors derive from an adult in good health. Each CDR3 is given without its conserved first and last residue. A D gene is named only where the DNA matches it firmly.

D	V	length	CDR3
.	TRBV5-1	11	ASSKGLVTEAF
.	TRBV7-8	13	ASSFDGYSYNEQF
.	TRBV6-5	13	ASGINRDPPYGYT
.	TRBV5-5	13	ASSQFSGPFYEQY
TRBD2	TRBV18	13	ASSLSLAGSYEQY
.	TRBV28	10	ASSLSANEQF
.	TRBV3-1/TRBV3-2	13	ASSQGTVSGNTIY
.	TRBV6-1	13	ASSEELVTNTEAF
.	TRBV28	9	ASSLGETQY
TRBD1	TRBV4-1	13	ASSQDGQGEQPQH
.	TRBV29-1	11	SVEEQGNYGYT
.	TRBV4-2	13	ASSQDREDTYEQY
.	TRBV5-1	15	ASSWRDAGLNNEKLF
TRBD2	TRBV3-1/TRBV3-2	14	ASSFGTSGSNNEQF
.	TRBV29-1	11	SVDLGNNSPLH
TRBD1	TRBV5-4	13	ASSSNRGLGETQY